These 30 T cell receptor beta chains were sequenced from one sample in a study of regulatory T cells in long-lasting Graves disease. Time point given: newly diagnosed GD, antithyroid drugs for less than 3 months. The TCR library was made from RNA that had been extracted from PBMCs in TRIzol. Arm-PCR of CDR3 regions and iRepertoire HTBI primers were the basis on which TCR beta libraries were built. TCRdb re-derived calls from the multiplex PCR reads in MiXCR, one entry per CDR3 protein. The sample lists some 220,000 distinct CDR3 sequences; roughly 19% were seen once. This sample was shared with a second study, whose subject was T cells in Graves' hyperthyroidism and ophthalmopathy.

The sample consisted of peripheral blood mononuclear cells (PBMCs), taken at new diagnosis, from a patient treated with antithyroid drugs. The receptors were sampled from a woman aged 25-40 years with Graves disease.

This clonotype was detected many times. This chain joins TRBV15 and TRBJ1-5; D call uncertain. Trimming pared 0 bases from V and 0 bases from J, leaving 18 bases between. Germline loops: CDR1 LNHNV, CDR2 YYDKDF (reference sequence). The CDR3 is 19 residues long. The CDR3 protein is CATSRDPVVRAYSNQPQHF. As DNA, the CDR3 is TGTGCCACCAGCAGAGATCCTGTAGTGAGGGCTTATAGCAATCAGCCCCAGCATTTT.

This clonotype was seen at least ten times. The chain has TRBV15 and TRBJ1-6; D remains unclear. The V end lost 1 base, the J end lost 2 bases, and 15 bases lay between the germline ends. The CDR3 is 18 residues long. Per germline, CDR1 LNHNV and CDR2 YYDKDF (reference sequence). This chain's CDR3 is CATSRGVEGTTYNSPLHF. CDR3 nucleotide sequence: TGTGCCACCAGCAGAGGGGTGGAGGGCACTACCTATAATTCACCCCTCCACTTT.

This clonotype was recorded many times. The chain joins TRBV5-1 to TRBJ2-1; 12 bases match TRBD2. This CDR3 region has 16 residues. Germline CDR1 and CDR2: SGHRS and YFSETQ. After removal of 1 base from V and 9 bases from J, the junction contained 8 bases not matched to a gene. The CDR3 reads CASSLTRTSGNVEQFF. The DNA for the CDR3 is TGCGCCAGCAGCTTGACCCGGACTAGCGGGAACGTTGAGCAGTTCTTC.

At least ten counts were recorded for this clonotype. The chain joins TRBV4-1 to TRBJ2-1; 8 positions match TRBD2. Germline CDR1 and CDR2: MGHRA and YSYEKL. Losses at the gene ends were 2 bases for V and 8 bases for J; bases not matched to a gene: 11. The CDR3 covers 16 residues. For the CDR3, the DNA is TGCGCCAGCAGCCAACTAGCGGGTAATCCCTGGGATGAGCAGTTCTTC. This gives the protein CASSQLAGNPWDEQFF.

This clonotype was seen repeatedly, ten times or more. The chain joins TRBV9 to TRBJ2-1, with 11 nucleotides matching TRBD2. Trimming at V came to 1 base and at J to 4 bases, leaving 4 bases not matched to a gene. CDR1 and CDR2 from the germline V gene are SGDLS and YYNGEE. The CDR3 consists of 16 residues. This CDR3 is CASSVKLAGVYNEQFF. The CDR3 DNA reads as TGTGCCAGCAGCGTAAAACTAGCGGGAGTATACAATGAGCAGTTCTTC. The full variable domain, its missing parts supplied by reference TRBV9 and TRBJ2-1, is DSGVTQTPKHLITATGQRVTLRCSPRSGDLSVYWYQQSLDQGLQFLIQYYNGEERAKGNILERFSAQQFPDLHSELNLSSLELGDSALYFCASSVKLAGVYNEQFFGPGTRLTVL.

This chain links TRBV28 with TRBJ1-1; no clear D. The CDR3 extends over 12 amino acids. Trimming cost V 3 bases and J 7 bases, with 9 bases left between them. CDR1 is MDHEN, CDR2 SYDVKM, per germline. The CDR3 DNA follows: TGTGCCAGCAGTTTCCCCGTAGGTGAAGCTTTCTTT. Residues: CASSFPVGEAFF.

Worth noting for this clonotype: No conserved phenylalanine or tryptophan ends this CDR3, so it is likely a read error. This chain uses TRBV5-1 with TRBJ2-1; D not resolved. CDR1 is SGHRS, CDR2 YFSETQ, per germline. The CDR3 runs to 12 residues. Trimming took 0 bases from V and 9 from J, leaving 7 bases between them. CDR3 nucleotide sequence: TGCGCCAGCAGCTTGGAGACGGGTGAGCAGTTCTCC. Residues: CASSLETGEQFS.

This clonotype has only a few counts. CDR3 nucleotide sequence: TGTGCCAGCAGCAATGGGGGGTATCGTGAAGCTTTCTTT. Its translation: CASSNGGYREAFF. The chain couples TRBV5-4 to TRBJ1-1, with D tentatively TRBD1 (5 bases). Germline V gene sequence: CDR1 SGHNT, CDR2 YYREEE (reference sequence). V was cut by 4 bases and J by 7 bases, with 14 bases left in between. The CDR3 length is 13 residues.

This clonotype has more than one count but fewer than ten. J is TRBJ2-4 and V is TRBV30, with a possible D match to TRBD1 (5 bases). The CDR3 contains 15 residues. V lost 3 bases to trimming and J lost 4 bases, with 16 bases between them. Germline V gene lookup returns CDR1 GTSNPN and CDR2 SVGIG (reference sequence). The CDR3 loop is CAWSGVGGAKNIQYF. In DNA form, the CDR3 reads TGTGCCTGGAGCGGAGTAGGTGGGGCAAAAAACATTCAGTACTTC.

This clonotype was seen many times. This chain links TRBV27 with TRBJ1-2; D unresolved. Trimming removed 4 bases at V and 4 bases at J, with 4 bases between. From germline, CDR1 is MNHEY and CDR2 SMNVEV (reference sequence). This CDR3 contains 11 residues. CDR3 amino acids: CASSYSYGYTF. CDR3 in DNA: TGTGCCAGCAGTTACAGCTATGGCTACACCTTC.

This clonotype was seen a single time. The chain carries TRBV28 and TRBJ2-4; D may be TRBD1 (5 bases). The CDR3 covers 16 residues. The V and J ends lost 3 bases and 0 bases respectively, with 12 bases between them. Germline V gene lookup returns CDR1 MDHEN and CDR2 SYDVKM. The CDR3 coding sequence is TGTGCCAGCAGTTTCGCAGGGAAAGGAGCCAAAAACATTCAGTACTTC. Translated: CASSFAGKGAKNIQYF.

This clonotype has at least ten counts. V gene TRBV19 combines with J gene TRBJ2-1; no definite D call. CDR3 size: 12 residues. CDR1 and CDR2 (germline): LNHDA, SQIVND (reference sequence). Trimming left V 7 bases short and J 6 bases short, with 10 bases between. The chain's CDR3 is CASTTSLNEQFF. In nucleotides, the CDR3 is TGTGCCAGTACCACATCCCTCAATGAGCAGTTCTTC.

This clonotype was seen a handful of times. V is TRBV7-3 and J is TRBJ2-6; D is ambiguous. CDR1 is SGHTA and CDR2 is FQGTGA in the germline V gene. This CDR3 comprises 15 residues. Trimming left V 3 bases short and J 0 bases short, with 6 bases between. CDR3 amino acids: CASSLPDSGANVLTF. For the CDR3, the DNA is TGTGCCAGCAGCTTGCCCGACTCTGGGGCCAACGTCCTGACTTTC.

This clonotype was picked up many times. This rearrangement joins TRBV19 to TRBJ1-1; tentatively, D is TRBD1 (6 bases). V shed 3 bases and J shed 2 bases, with 16 bases lying between them. In germline, CDR1 is LNHDA, CDR2 SQIVND (reference sequence). This CDR3 has 16 amino acids. The CDR3 DNA reads TGTGCCAGTAGTATCCGGTACCAGGGGCCCAACACTGAAGCTTTCTTT. Translation gives CASSIRYQGPNTEAFF.

This clonotype was observed at least ten times. The chain uses TRBV7-9 and TRBJ1-1; possible D gene TRBD1, 5 bases. V was trimmed by 4 bases and J by 6 bases, leaving 12 bases between them. CDR3 size: 13 residues. Per germline, CDR1 SEHNR and CDR2 FQNEAQ (reference sequence). The DNA of the CDR3 is TGTGCCAGCAGCTCGATTAAAGGGGCTGAAGCTTTCTTT. It encodes CASSSIKGAEAFF.

The V call is TRBV5-8, the J call TRBJ2-1; no clear D gene. The CDR3 has 13 amino acids. Trimming shortened V by 6 bases and J by 0 bases, and 7 bases separated the two germline ends. CDR1 and CDR2 (germline): SGHTS, YDEGEE. CDR3: CASTPYSYNEQFF. In nucleotides, the CDR3 is TGTGCCAGCACCCCATACTCCTACAATGAGCAGTTCTTC.

This clonotype was counted at least ten times. This sequence joins TRBV6-1 and TRBJ2-4; D is possibly TRBD1 (5 bases). CDR1 MNHNS and CDR2 SASEGT come from the germline V gene. The CDR3 has 17 residues. V gave up 4 bases and J gave up 0 bases, with 16 bases separating them. The DNA for the CDR3 is TGTGCCAGCAGTGGGGAACTGACAGTTCTAGCCAAAAACATTCAGTACTTC. Its translation is CASSGELTVLAKNIQYF.

This chain links TRBV11-2 with TRBJ2-7, with a possible D match to TRBD2 (5 bases). This CDR3 has 13 amino acids. Deletions cut 7 bases from V and 4 bases from J, with 14 bases between. CDR1 is SGHAT, CDR2 FQNNGV, per germline. The CDR3 DNA is TGTGCCAGCAACTCTGAGCGGTCTTACGAGCAGTACTTC. Translating it yields CASNSERSYEQYF.

Worth noting for this clonotype: Since a much larger clone is just one base distant, this may be a read error. The genes are TRBV12-3 or TRBV12-4 and TRBJ2-7, with 12 bases lining up with TRBD1. The V gene end was trimmed by 6 bases and the J gene end by 7 bases; junction bases not matched to a gene: 13. This CDR3 region has 16 residues. Written as DNA, the CDR3 is TGTGCCAGCAGCCAGAAACCGGGACAGGGGGCGCGTGAGCAGTACTTC. It translates to CASSQKPGQGAREQYF.

This chain uses TRBV4-2 with TRBJ2-3; 11 bases are a match to TRBD2. Germline V gene data show CDR1 as LGHNA and CDR2 as YNFKEQ. There are 17 residues in the CDR3. Unmatched junction bases numbered 6, after V lost 1 base and J lost 3 bases. CDR3 sequence: CASSQVGTSGRTDTQYF. As DNA, the CDR3 is TGTGCCAGCAGCCAAGTGGGCACTAGCGGGAGAACAGATACGCAGTATTTT.

This clonotype appeared many times. Its ends do not fully match the called genes, so a read error is possible. The chain links TRBV11-2 to TRBJ2-1; D possibly corresponds to TRBD2 (6 bases). From germline, CDR1 is SGHAT and CDR2 FQNNGV. The CDR3 length is 13 residues. The CDR3 DNA reads as TGTGCCAGCAGCCTAGAACCGGGACTTTCACAGTTCTTC. Protein product: CASSLEPGLSQFF.

There are many counts of this clonotype. The chain employs TRBV27 and TRBJ2-7, with 7 bases aligning to TRBD2. CDR1 is MNHEY and CDR2 is SMNVEV in the germline V gene (reference sequence). The J segment lost 0 bases and the V segment lost 2 bases, leaving 16 bases of the junction unmatched. This CDR3 comprises 19 residues. This CDR3 reads CASSLRGGTGRASSYEQYF. The DNA of the CDR3 is TGTGCCAGCAGTTTACGCGGGGGTACTGGCCGGGCGAGCTCCTACGAGCAGTACTTC.

This chain connects TRBV27 to TRBJ2-5, with TRBD2 matching 9 bases. Germline loops: CDR1 MNHEY, CDR2 SMNVEV (reference sequence). V shed 4 bases and J 5 bases; nucleotides not matched to a gene: 11. This CDR3 has 16 amino acids. CDR3 loop: CASSYGGGGARETQYF. DNA of the CDR3: TGTGCCAGCAGTTACGGCGGCGGGGGGGCCAGGGAGACCCAGTACTTC.

This clonotype was counted ten times or more. The chain links TRBV6-1 to TRBJ1-2; TRBD1 agrees at 7 bases. CDR3 size: 14 residues. Germline V gene lookup returns CDR1 MNHNS and CDR2 SASEGT. Trimming at V came to 4 bases and at J to 6 bases, leaving 8 bases not matched to a gene. CDR3 coding DNA: TGTGCCAGCAGTGCCGGGACAGTCGGCGATGGCTACACCTTC. This sequence encodes CASSAGTVGDGYTF.

This clonotype came up many times. The chain combines TRBV2 with TRBJ1-2; D is perhaps TRBD1 (6 bases). The CDR3 runs 12 residues. Germline CDR1 SNHLY, CDR2 FYNNEI. V was cut by 3 bases and J by 8 bases, with 10 bases left in between. The CDR3 region is CASSDSGEGYTF. CDR3 nucleotides: TGTGCCAGCAGTGATTCAGGGGAAGGCTACACCTTC.

This clonotype came up a few times. The gene calls are TRBV4-1 and TRBJ1-1, with TRBD1 matching over 9 bases. There are 15 residues in the CDR3. V shed 5 bases, J shed 4 bases, and the junction held 8 bases outside the gene matches. Germline CDR1 is MGHRA and CDR2 is YSYEKL. The CDR3 reads CASSGTGTGSTEAFF. The CDR3 nucleotides read TGCGCCAGCAGCGGAACTGGGACAGGGTCCACTGAAGCTTTCTTT.

Worth noting for this clonotype: A read error may explain this, as a much larger clone is one base away. This is likely a read error, given that the CDR3 carries no conserved phenylalanine or tryptophan at its end. The V gene is TRBV9, the J gene TRBJ2-1; D assignment may be TRBD1 or TRBD2 (6 bases each). V was clipped by 3 bases and J by 10 bases, with 14 bases between them. This CDR3 region has 13 residues. Germline-derived CDR1 and CDR2 are SGDLS and YYNGEE. Written as DNA, the CDR3 is TGTGCCAGCAGCGAGCAATTAGGGGGGGAGCAGTTCCTC. Its protein product is CASSEQLGGEQFL.

There are a few counts of this clonotype. V usage is TRBV27 and J usage is TRBJ1-5; perhaps TRBD1 as D (5 bases). Germline-derived CDR1 and CDR2 are MNHEY and SMNVEV (reference sequence). With 5 bases removed from V and 6 bases from J, the gap between germline ends came to 17 bases. This CDR3 spans 15 amino acids. CDR3 nucleotides: TGTGCCAGCAGTACAAGGAGGGGATACGGTCAGCCCCAGCATTTT. It is translated as CASSTRRGYGQPQHF.

This clonotype has only one observation. The conserved phenylalanine or tryptophan is not found at the CDR3 terminus, so this likely reflects a read error. This chain links TRBV11-2 with TRBJ1-1; D gene ambiguous. This CDR3 comprises 14 residues. Trimming stripped 3 bases from V and 3 bases from J, with 11 bases between. Looked up from germline, CDR1 is SGHAT and CDR2 is FQNNGV. CDR3 residues: CASSFPLLDTEAFL. CDR3 coding DNA: TGTGCCAGCAGCTTCCCGCTCTTGGACACTGAAGCTTTCTTA.

This clonotype has ten or more counts. The genes are TRBV2 and TRBJ2-6; D possibly corresponds to TRBD1 (5 bases). The V gene's germline CDR1 is SNHLY and CDR2 FYNNEI. The CDR3 totals 13 residues. The V end lost 8 bases, the J end lost 4 bases, and 9 bases lay between the germline ends. The CDR3 coding sequence is TGTGCCAGCCAGGGCGACGGGGCCAACGTCCTGACTTTC. This gives the protein CASQGDGANVLTF.